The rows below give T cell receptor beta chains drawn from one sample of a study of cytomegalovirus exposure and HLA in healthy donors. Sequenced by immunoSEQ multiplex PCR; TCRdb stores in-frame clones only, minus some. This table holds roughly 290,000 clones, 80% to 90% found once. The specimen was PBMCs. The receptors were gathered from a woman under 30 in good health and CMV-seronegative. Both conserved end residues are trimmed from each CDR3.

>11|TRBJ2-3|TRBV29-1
SVDGRGTDTQY
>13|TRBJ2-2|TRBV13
ASSLGQGQTGELF
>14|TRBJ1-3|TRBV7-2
ASSLAGRGAGNTIY
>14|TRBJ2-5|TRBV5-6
ASSWLAGNEIGTQY
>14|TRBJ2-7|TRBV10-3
AISESRQGGSYEQY
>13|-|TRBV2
ASRVLGGLTSEQY
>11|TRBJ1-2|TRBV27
ASSSAGLIGYT
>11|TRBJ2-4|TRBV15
ATSREAGASLY
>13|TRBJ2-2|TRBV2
ASSAGGANTGELF
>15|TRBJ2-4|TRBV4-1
ASSGPGVTGDENIQY
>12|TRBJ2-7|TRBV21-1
ASSKNQGGDEQY
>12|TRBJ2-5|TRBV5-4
ASSSRGGPETQY
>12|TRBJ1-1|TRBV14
ASSQVRSNTEAF
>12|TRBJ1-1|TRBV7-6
ASTPDSMNTEAF
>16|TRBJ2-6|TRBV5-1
ASSIGQGPPSGANVLT
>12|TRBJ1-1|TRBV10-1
ASSEKGMNTEAF
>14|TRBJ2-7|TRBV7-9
ASSSRDRDFPYEQY
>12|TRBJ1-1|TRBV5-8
ASTQWSGNTEAF
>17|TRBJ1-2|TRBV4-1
ASSEGTGTGYEKGYGYT
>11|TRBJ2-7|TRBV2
ASRTDTSYEQY
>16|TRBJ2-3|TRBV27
ASSLLGTSGGARDTQY
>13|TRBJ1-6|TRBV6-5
ASSYFGQGGSPLH
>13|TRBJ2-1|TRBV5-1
ASSLLVGGANEQF
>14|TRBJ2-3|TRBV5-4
ASSFVVTSGVFTQY
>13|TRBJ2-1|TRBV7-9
SSSLLAGAYNEQF
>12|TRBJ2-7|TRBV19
ASSIGGGGYEQY
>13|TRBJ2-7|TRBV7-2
ASSLSPAYSYEQY
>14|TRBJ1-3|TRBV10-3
AISEPTLYSGNTIY
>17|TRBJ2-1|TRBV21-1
ASSNPKIKLAGTNNEQF
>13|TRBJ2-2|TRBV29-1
SVEWQGWNTGELF
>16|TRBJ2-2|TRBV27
ASSFLPPGQGNTGELF
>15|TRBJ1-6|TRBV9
ASSVDGGGGYNSPLH
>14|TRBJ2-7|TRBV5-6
ASSSTGTRTTYEQY
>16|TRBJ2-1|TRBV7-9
ASSSLHRSGGVGNEQF
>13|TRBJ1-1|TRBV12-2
ASRLSQGANTEAF
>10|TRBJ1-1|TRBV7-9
ASSGANTEAF
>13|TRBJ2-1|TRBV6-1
ASRVMASGGYEQF
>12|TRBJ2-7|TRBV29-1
SVRSRQGSYEQY
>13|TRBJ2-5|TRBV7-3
ASSLTGGAQETQY
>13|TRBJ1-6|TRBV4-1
ASSQDEQGGRPLH
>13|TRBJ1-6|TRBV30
AWKPSGTYNSPLH
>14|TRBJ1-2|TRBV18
ASSPPIGSTGIGYT
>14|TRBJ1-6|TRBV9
ASSVTDDSRNSPLH
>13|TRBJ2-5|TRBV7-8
ASSLAVGQVRTQY
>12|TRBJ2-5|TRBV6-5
ASSYYRGKETQY
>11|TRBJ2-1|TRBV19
ASTGVAYNEQF
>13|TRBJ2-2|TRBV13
ASSPYEGRTGELF
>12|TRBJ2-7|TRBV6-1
ASSLDRGLYEQY
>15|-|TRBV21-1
ASSKGARGTHRYEQY
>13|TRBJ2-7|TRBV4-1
ASSQLRDRAYEQY
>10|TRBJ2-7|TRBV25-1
ASSPSPYEQY
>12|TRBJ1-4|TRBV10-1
ASSPGQGHEKLF